The 2 T cell receptor beta chains given below trace back to one sample, sequenced in a study of T cell responses to AZD1222 COVID-19 vaccine. Method: immunoSEQ multiplex PCR; TCRdb's copy keeps in-frame clones and lacks some. The repertoire holds approximately 85,000 clones, with around 85% as singletons. The material was peripheral blood, obtained on day 0 of AZD1222 vaccination. Source of these receptors: an adult in good health.

The chain carries TRBV3-1 (or the pseudogene TRBV3-2) and TRBJ2-3; 9 bases agree with TRBD2. The length of the CDR3 is 15 residues. The J segment lost 1 base and the V segment lost 4 bases, leaving 3 bases of the junction unmatched. Germline CDR1 is LGHDT and CDR2 is YNNKEL (reference sequence). The CDR3 nucleotides read TGTGCCAGCAGCCCCCGGACTAGCGGCACAGATACGCAGTATTTT. It yields the protein CASSPRTSGTDTQYF.

The rearrangement joins TRBV5-5 to TRBJ1-4, with TRBD1 matching 7 bases. V lost 0 bases, J lost 6 bases, and 11 bases stayed unmatched. The CDR3 totals 17 residues. Germline V gives CDR1 SGHKS, CDR2 YYEKEE (reference sequence). Here the CDR3 reads CASSLAGTVVRYEKLFF. The CDR3 bases are TGTGCCAGCAGCTTGGCTGGGACAGTGGTCCGGTATGAAAAACTGTTTTTT.